This T cell receptor (beta chain) was identified in a study of cytomegalovirus exposure and HLA in healthy donors. This clone appeared a single time. What it binds is unknown. V was shortened by 2 bases and J by 7 bases, with 10 bases between the two germline ends. The CDR3 runs 12 residues. CDR1 and CDR2 from the germline V gene are SGHDT and YYEEEE. Study conclusions and caveats: The likely origin of a cluster of highly shared sequence variants was a sequencing artifact. Most of the TCR beta V segments (in an earlier analysis) were productive either about 87% or about 30% of the time. Later genetic work tied a missense DCLRE1C variant to beta-chain V and J trimming. Immune exposure information available was restricted to CMV serostatus.

PCR amplification relied on 60 Vbeta primers (plus 13 Jbeta primers). The data were produced by immunoSEQ multiplex PCR, yet TCRdb's version contains in-frame clones alone and is incomplete. The sample lists about 78,000 clones, 60% to 70% occurring once. The J gene is TRBJ2-7, the V gene TRBV5-6, with D perhaps matching TRBD2 (5 bases). This clonotype was sampled from a man aged 25 to 45 in good health and CMV-seropositive. Input material: PBMCs. CDR3 in DNA: TGTGCCAGCAGCTTTATAACGGGAGAGCAGTACTTC. Encoded protein: CASSFITGEQYF.